The rows below give T cell receptor beta chains drawn from one sample of a study of cytomegalovirus exposure and HLA in healthy donors. Using immunoSEQ multiplex PCR, the repertoire was profiled, and TCRdb retains in-frame clones only, with some absent. The repertoire holds over 250,000 clones, with 65% to 90% as singletons. The sequencing sample was made of PBMCs. These receptors came from a woman between 18 and 29 years old in good health and CMV-seronegative. Both conserved end residues are part of each CDR3. Each record gives: D gene, V gene, clone size, J gene, CDR3 protein, CDR3 DNA. The D gene is left open where the match is weak. Clone size is stated in some rows and not others, as once, few, many or a class when expanded.

D gene: -
V gene: TRBV27
clone size: -
J gene: TRBJ2-1
CDR3 protein: CASTPSAGHLGNEQFF
CDR3 DNA: TGTGCCAGCACTCCGTCAGCGGGACACCTTGGCAATGAGCAGTTCTTC

D gene: -
V gene: TRBV28
clone size: -
J gene: TRBJ1-2
CDR3 protein: CASSWVRGTNYGYTF
CDR3 DNA: TGTGCCAGCAGTTGGGTGAGGGGGACTAACTATGGCTACACCTTC

D gene: TRBD1
V gene: TRBV5-1
clone size: -
J gene: TRBJ2-2
CDR3 protein: CASSPRDRRTGELFF
CDR3 DNA: TGCGCCAGCAGCCCACGGGACAGGCGCACCGGGGAGCTGTTTTTT

D gene: -
V gene: TRBV7-2
clone size: -
J gene: TRBJ2-3
CDR3 protein: CASSLVSMTVDTQYF
CDR3 DNA: TGTGCCAGCAGCTTAGTGAGCATGACTGTAGATACGCAGTATTTT

D gene: TRBD2
V gene: TRBV9
clone size: -
J gene: TRBJ2-2
CDR3 protein: CASSAVGGINTGELFF
CDR3 DNA: TGTGCCAGCAGCGCCGTGGGAGGGATTAACACCGGGGAGCTGTTTTTT

D gene: -
V gene: TRBV7-8
clone size: -
J gene: TRBJ1-1
CDR3 protein: CASSLNRVSTEAFF
CDR3 DNA: TGTGCCAGCAGCTTAAACAGGGTCAGTACTGAAGCTTTCTTT

D gene: -
V gene: TRBV7-3
clone size: -
J gene: TRBJ2-2
CDR3 protein: CASSPGVSYLTGELFF
CDR3 DNA: TGTGCCAGCAGCCCGGGTGTTAGCTATCTTACGGGGGAGCTGTTTTTT

D gene: -
V gene: TRBV6-5
clone size: -
J gene: TRBJ2-1
CDR3 protein: CASSYGGAQNEQFF
CDR3 DNA: TGTGCCAGCAGTTACGGGGGGGCTCAAAATGAGCAGTTCTTC

D gene: TRBD2
V gene: TRBV7-6
clone size: -
J gene: TRBJ2-7
CDR3 protein: CASSLASGRRRNEQYF
CDR3 DNA: TGTGCCAGCAGCTTAGCTAGCGGGAGGAGGCGGAACGAGCAGTACTTC

D gene: TRBD1
V gene: TRBV5-4
clone size: -
J gene: TRBJ2-7
CDR3 protein: CASSSRQGTYEQYF
CDR3 DNA: TGTGCCAGCAGCTCCAGACAGGGGACCTACGAGCAGTACTTC

D gene: -
V gene: TRBV28
clone size: -
J gene: TRBJ1-1
CDR3 protein: CASRSLAGMNTEAFF
CDR3 DNA: TGTGCCAGCAGGTCGTTGGCAGGGATGAACACTGAAGCTTTCTTT

D gene: -
V gene: TRBV6-5
clone size: -
J gene: TRBJ1-2
CDR3 protein: CASSYRDRNGYTF
CDR3 DNA: TGTGCCAGCAGTTACCGTGACAGGAATGGCTACACCTTC

D gene: TRBD1
V gene: TRBV19
clone size: -
J gene: TRBJ1-4
CDR3 protein: CASSMEDRAGEKLFF
CDR3 DNA: TGTGCCAGTAGTATGGAGGACAGGGCGGGAGAAAAACTGTTTTTT

D gene: TRBD2
V gene: TRBV5-1
clone size: -
J gene: TRBJ2-3
CDR3 protein: CASSSLAGGPRTDTQYF
CDR3 DNA: TGCGCCAGCAGCTCCCTAGCGGGAGGGCCCCGCACAGATACGCAGTATTTT

D gene: -
V gene: TRBV11-2
clone size: once
J gene: TRBJ2-7
CDR3 protein: CASSFSGLNEQYF
CDR3 DNA: TGTGCCAGCAGCTTTTCAGGGCTAAACGAGCAGTACTTC

D gene: TRBD2
V gene: TRBV18
clone size: once
J gene: TRBJ2-7
CDR3 protein: CASSPGLAGGLYEQYF
CDR3 DNA: TGTGCCAGCTCACCCGGGCTAGCGGGGGGACTTTACGAGCAGTACTTC

D gene: -
V gene: TRBV19
clone size: -
J gene: TRBJ1-2
CDR3 protein: CASIQTPSGFGYTF
CDR3 DNA: TGTGCCAGTATTCAGACCCCCTCGGGTTTTGGCTACACCTTC

D gene: TRBD2
V gene: TRBV5-4
clone size: -
J gene: TRBJ2-3
CDR3 protein: CASRTSGAQGTQYF
CDR3 DNA: TGTGCCAGCCGGACTAGCGGGGCTCAGGGTACGCAGTATTTT

D gene: TRBD1
V gene: TRBV2
clone size: -
J gene: TRBJ2-2
CDR3 protein: CASSTGQGVSGELFF
CDR3 DNA: TGTGCCAGCAGTACAGGACAGGGGGTTTCCGGGGAGCTGTTTTTT

D gene: TRBD2
V gene: TRBV5-1
clone size: -
J gene: TRBJ2-3
CDR3 protein: CASSLTSGSTDTQYF
CDR3 DNA: TGCGCCAGCAGCTTGACTAGCGGGAGCACAGATACGCAGTATTTT

D gene: -
V gene: TRBV7-2
clone size: -
J gene: TRBJ1-2
CDR3 protein: CASSPFRDIANYGYTF
CDR3 DNA: TGTGCCAGCAGCCCCTTTCGGGACATTGCTAACTATGGCTACACCTTC

D gene: TRBD1
V gene: TRBV25-1
clone size: -
J gene: TRBJ2-2
CDR3 protein: CASSDPTGWNTGELFF
CDR3 DNA: TGTGCCAGCAGTGACCCGACAGGGTGGAACACCGGGGAGCTGTTTTTT

D gene: TRBD1
V gene: TRBV7-2
clone size: -
J gene: TRBJ1-6
CDR3 protein: CASSSYRGHADSPLHF
CDR3 DNA: TGTGCCAGCAGCTCCTACAGGGGACACGCCGACTCACCCCTCCACTTT

D gene: -
V gene: TRBV28
clone size: -
J gene: TRBJ2-6
CDR3 protein: CASSRIGAGVASGANVLTF
CDR3 DNA: TGTGCCAGCAGCCGTATTGGGGCAGGGGTCGCTTCTGGGGCCAACGTCCTGACTTTC

D gene: -
V gene: TRBV7-3
clone size: once
J gene: TRBJ1-6
CDR3 protein: CASSLTRSGGNSPLHF
CDR3 DNA: TGTGCCAGCAGCCTTACAAGATCGGGTGGCAATTCACCCCTCCACTTT

D gene: -
V gene: TRBV6-1
clone size: -
J gene: TRBJ2-6
CDR3 protein: CASSEQGTGANVLTF
CDR3 DNA: TGTGCCAGCAGTGAACAGGGTACCGGGGCCAACGTCCTGACTTTC

D gene: -
V gene: TRBV5-1
clone size: -
J gene: TRBJ1-4
CDR3 protein: CASSLGAQGRFEKLFF
CDR3 DNA: TGCGCCAGCAGCTTGGGGGCACAGGGAAGGTTCGAAAAACTGTTTTTT

D gene: -
V gene: TRBV25-1
clone size: -
J gene: TRBJ1-2
CDR3 protein: CASISTGTNYGYTF
CDR3 DNA: TGTGCCAGCATTTCGACAGGCACGAACTATGGCTACACCTTC

D gene: -
V gene: TRBV5-4
clone size: -
J gene: TRBJ2-3
CDR3 protein: CASSLAGGTDTQYF
CDR3 DNA: TGTGCCAGCAGCTTGGCGGGGGGCACAGATACGCAGTATTTT

D gene: TRBD1
V gene: TRBV19
clone size: -
J gene: TRBJ2-7
CDR3 protein: CASREGQGAKNEQYF
CDR3 DNA: TGTGCCAGTAGAGAAGGACAGGGGGCGAAAAACGAGCAGTACTTC

D gene: -
V gene: TRBV9
clone size: -
J gene: TRBJ1-6
CDR3 protein: CASSVLSGSSYNSPLHF
CDR3 DNA: TGTGCCAGCAGCGTATTGTCGGGGAGCTCCTATAATTCACCCCTCCACTTT

D gene: -
V gene: TRBV5-6
clone size: -
J gene: TRBJ2-1
CDR3 protein: CASSLGSVGANEQFF
CDR3 DNA: TGTGCCAGCAGCTTGGGATCCGTAGGGGCCAATGAGCAGTTCTTC

D gene: -
V gene: TRBV29-1
clone size: once
J gene: TRBJ2-3
CDR3 protein: CSVEGGSNTQYF
CDR3 DNA: TGCAGCGTTGAAGGAGGGAGTAATACGCAGTATTTT

D gene: TRBD1
V gene: TRBV7-9
clone size: -
J gene: TRBJ2-7
CDR3 protein: CASSLQGQGVHEQYF
CDR3 DNA: TGTGCCAGCAGCTTGCAGGGACAGGGGGTCCACGAGCAGTACTTC

D gene: TRBD2
V gene: TRBV7-2
clone size: -
J gene: TRBJ2-1
CDR3 protein: CASSLGGTSGRALEQFF
CDR3 DNA: TGTGCCAGCAGCTTAGGGGGGACTAGCGGGAGGGCCCTTGAGCAGTTCTTC

D gene: TRBD2
V gene: TRBV5-6
clone size: -
J gene: TRBJ2-2
CDR3 protein: CASSRGRGYTGELFF
CDR3 DNA: TGTGCCAGCAGCCGCGGGAGGGGGTACACCGGGGAGCTGTTTTTT

D gene: -
V gene: TRBV11-3
clone size: -
J gene: TRBJ2-7
CDR3 protein: CASSPSGAYEQYF
CDR3 DNA: TGTGCCAGCAGCCCGAGCGGAGCCTACGAGCAGTACTTC

D gene: -
V gene: TRBV6-5
clone size: -
J gene: TRBJ2-2
CDR3 protein: CASSLWAGSGELFF
CDR3 DNA: TGTGCCAGCAGCCTCTGGGCGGGGTCAGGGGAGCTGTTTTTT

D gene: TRBD1
V gene: TRBV27
clone size: -
J gene: TRBJ1-6
CDR3 protein: CASTMRATGSSYNSPLHF
CDR3 DNA: TGTGCCAGCACCATGAGAGCGACAGGGAGCTCCTATAATTCACCCCTCCACTTT

D gene: -
V gene: TRBV7-2
clone size: -
J gene: TRBJ2-2
CDR3 protein: CASSPTWTGELFF
CDR3 DNA: TGTGCCAGCAGCCCGACATGGACCGGGGAGCTGTTTTTT

D gene: -
V gene: TRBV2
clone size: -
J gene: TRBJ2-7
CDR3 protein: CASSSSPSSYEQYF
CDR3 DNA: TGTGCCAGCAGTTCAAGTCCGAGCTCCTACGAGCAGTACTTC

D gene: TRBD1
V gene: TRBV11-2
clone size: -
J gene: TRBJ1-2
CDR3 protein: CASSRLGQGARGGYTF
CDR3 DNA: TGTGCCAGCAGCCGGCTCGGACAGGGGGCCCGAGGGGGCTACACCTTC

D gene: TRBD2
V gene: TRBV2
clone size: -
J gene: TRBJ2-1
CDR3 protein: CASISGGSSEQFF
CDR3 DNA: TGTGCCAGCATTTCGGGAGGGAGTAGTGAGCAGTTCTTC

D gene: -
V gene: TRBV30
clone size: once
J gene: TRBJ1-3
CDR3 protein: CAWRDWSSGNTIYF
CDR3 DNA: TGTGCCTGGAGGGATTGGAGCTCTGGAAACACCATATATTTT

D gene: TRBD1
V gene: TRBV5-1
clone size: -
J gene: TRBJ2-3
CDR3 protein: CASSPGTGSTDTQYF
CDR3 DNA: TGCGCCAGCAGCCCCGGGACAGGGAGCACAGATACGCAGTATTTT

D gene: -
V gene: TRBV30
clone size: -
J gene: TRBJ2-7
CDR3 protein: CAWSWGVPGEQYF
CDR3 DNA: TGTGCCTGGAGTTGGGGGGTTCCGGGCGAGCAGTACTTC

D gene: -
V gene: TRBV14
clone size: -
J gene: TRBJ2-7
CDR3 protein: CASSPGYEQYF
CDR3 DNA: TGTGCCAGCAGCCCAGGATACGAGCAGTACTTC

D gene: TRBD1
V gene: TRBV4-2
clone size: -
J gene: TRBJ2-3
CDR3 protein: CASSLGQGAGTDTQYF
CDR3 DNA: TGTGCCAGCAGCTTAGGACAGGGGGCGGGCACAGATACGCAGTATTTT

D gene: -
V gene: TRBV29-1
clone size: -
J gene: TRBJ2-6
CDR3 protein: CSVEAGSGANVLTF
CDR3 DNA: TGCAGCGTTGAAGCGGGTTCTGGGGCCAACGTCCTGACTTTC

D gene: TRBD2
V gene: TRBV9
clone size: -
J gene: TRBJ2-1
CDR3 protein: CASSVAPLAGGDNEQFF
CDR3 DNA: TGTGCCAGCAGCGTAGCCCCCCTCGCGGGGGGGGACAATGAGCAGTTCTTC

D gene: TRBD1
V gene: TRBV5-1
clone size: -
J gene: TRBJ2-7
CDR3 protein: CASSHGQGAYEQYF
CDR3 DNA: TGCGCCAGCAGCCACGGACAGGGGGCGTACGAGCAGTACTTC

D gene: TRBD1
V gene: TRBV5-4
clone size: once
J gene: TRBJ2-7
CDR3 protein: CASRQDRVSSYEQYF
CDR3 DNA: TGTGCCAGCAGACAGGACAGGGTAAGCTCCTACGAGCAGTACTTC

D gene: TRBD1
V gene: TRBV2
clone size: -
J gene: TRBJ2-1
CDR3 protein: CASSPGTGDYNEQFF
CDR3 DNA: TGTGCCAGCAGCCCCGGGACAGGCGACTACAATGAGCAGTTCTTC

D gene: TRBD1
V gene: TRBV19
clone size: -
J gene: TRBJ1-5
CDR3 protein: CASRTGTGFNQPQHF
CDR3 DNA: TGTGCCAGTCGCACCGGGACAGGGTTCAATCAGCCCCAGCATTTT

D gene: TRBD2
V gene: TRBV19
clone size: -
J gene: TRBJ2-5
CDR3 protein: CASSSSAGAGETQYF
CDR3 DNA: TGTGCCAGTAGTAGTTCAGCGGGAGCCGGGGAGACCCAGTACTTC

D gene: TRBD1
V gene: TRBV6-1
clone size: once
J gene: TRBJ2-2
CDR3 protein: CASRPTGGRTGELFF
CDR3 DNA: TGTGCCAGCAGACCTACAGGGGGGCGAACCGGGGAGCTGTTTTTT

D gene: TRBD1
V gene: TRBV6-4
clone size: -
J gene: TRBJ1-2
CDR3 protein: CASSDETGAALGGYTF
CDR3 DNA: TGTGCCAGCAGTGACGAGACAGGGGCCGCTTTGGGTGGCTACACCTTC

D gene: TRBD1
V gene: TRBV28
clone size: -
J gene: TRBJ2-1
CDR3 protein: CASTRRGTGGNEQFF
CDR3 DNA: TGTGCCAGCACAAGACGTGGGACAGGGGGCAATGAGCAGTTCTTC

D gene: -
V gene: TRBV4-3
clone size: -
J gene: TRBJ1-5
CDR3 protein: CASSQGGGVQPQHF
CDR3 DNA: TGCGCCAGCAGCCAGGGCGGGGGGGTGCAGCCCCAGCATTTT